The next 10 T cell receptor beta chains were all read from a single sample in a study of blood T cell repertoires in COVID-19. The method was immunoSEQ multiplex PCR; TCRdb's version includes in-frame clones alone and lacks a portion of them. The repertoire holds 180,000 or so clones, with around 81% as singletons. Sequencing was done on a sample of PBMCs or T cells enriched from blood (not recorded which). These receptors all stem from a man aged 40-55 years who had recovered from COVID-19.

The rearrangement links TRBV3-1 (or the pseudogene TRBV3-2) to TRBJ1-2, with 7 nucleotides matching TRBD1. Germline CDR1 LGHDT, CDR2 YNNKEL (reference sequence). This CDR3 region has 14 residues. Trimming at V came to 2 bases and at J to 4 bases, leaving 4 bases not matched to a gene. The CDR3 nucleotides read TGTGCCAGCAGCCAATCTCACAGGGGCTATGGCTACACCTTC. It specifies CASSQSHRGYGYTF.

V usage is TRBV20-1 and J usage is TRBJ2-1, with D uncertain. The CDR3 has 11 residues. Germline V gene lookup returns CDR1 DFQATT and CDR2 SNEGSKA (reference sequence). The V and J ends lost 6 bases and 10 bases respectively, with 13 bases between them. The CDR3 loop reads CSAPSIEEQFF. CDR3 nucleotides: TGCAGTGCCCCTAGTATCGAAGAGCAGTTCTTC.

The CDR3 protein is CASSVATGGGLYNEQFF. The DNA of the CDR3 is TGTGCCAGCAGCGTAGCTACCGGCGGGGGGCTTTACAATGAGCAGTTCTTC. The chain joins TRBV9 to TRBJ2-1; 8 bases match TRBD2. V was pared by 0 bases and J by 4 bases, with 9 bases of the junction left unmatched. Germline V lookup: CDR1 SGDLS, CDR2 YYNGEE. The CDR3 is made up of 17 amino acids.

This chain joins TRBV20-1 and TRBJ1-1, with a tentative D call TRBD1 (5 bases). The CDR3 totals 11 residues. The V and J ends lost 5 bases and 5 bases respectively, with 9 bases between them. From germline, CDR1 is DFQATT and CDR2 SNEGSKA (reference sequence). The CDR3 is CSALGRTEAFF. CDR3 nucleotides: TGCAGTGCTTTGGGGCGGACTGAAGCTTTCTTT.

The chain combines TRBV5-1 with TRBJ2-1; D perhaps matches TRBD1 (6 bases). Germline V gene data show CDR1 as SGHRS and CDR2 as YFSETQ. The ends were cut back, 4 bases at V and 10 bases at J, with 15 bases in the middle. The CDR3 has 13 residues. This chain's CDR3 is CASSPSLDREQFF. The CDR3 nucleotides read TGCGCCAGCAGCCCTTCCCTCGACAGGGAGCAGTTCTTC.

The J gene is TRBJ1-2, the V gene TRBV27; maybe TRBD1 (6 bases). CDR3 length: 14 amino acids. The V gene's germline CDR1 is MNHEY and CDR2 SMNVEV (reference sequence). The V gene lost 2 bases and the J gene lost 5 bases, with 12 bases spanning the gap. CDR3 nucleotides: TGTGCCAGCAGTTTAGTTCAGGGGTCTTATGGCTACACCTTC. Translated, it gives CASSLVQGSYGYTF.

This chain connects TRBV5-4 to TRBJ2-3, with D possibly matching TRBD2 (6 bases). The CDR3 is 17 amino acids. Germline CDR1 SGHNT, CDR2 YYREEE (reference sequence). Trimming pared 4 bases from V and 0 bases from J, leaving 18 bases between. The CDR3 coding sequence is TGTGCCAGCAGCCGCCATGGGACTTCTATTAGCACAGATACGCAGTATTTT. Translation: CASSRHGTSISTDTQYF.

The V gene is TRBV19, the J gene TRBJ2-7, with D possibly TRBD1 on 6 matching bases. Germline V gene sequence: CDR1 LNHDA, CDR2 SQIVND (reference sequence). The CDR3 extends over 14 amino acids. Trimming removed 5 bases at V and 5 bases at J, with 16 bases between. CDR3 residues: CASSSQGSRHEQYF. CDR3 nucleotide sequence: TGTGCCAGTAGTTCCCAGGGGAGTAGGCACGAGCAGTACTTC. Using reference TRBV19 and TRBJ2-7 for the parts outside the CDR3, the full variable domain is DGGITQSPKYLFRKEGQNVTLSCEQNLNHDAMYWYRQDPGQGLRLIYYSQIVNDFQKGDIAEGYSVSREKKESFPLTVTSAQKNPTAFYLCASSSQGSRHEQYFGPGTRLTVT.

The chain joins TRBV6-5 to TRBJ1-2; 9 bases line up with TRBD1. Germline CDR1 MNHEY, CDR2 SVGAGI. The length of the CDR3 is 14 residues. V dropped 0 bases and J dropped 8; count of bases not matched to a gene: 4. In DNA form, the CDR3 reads TGTGCCAGCAGTTACTCGGACAGGGGACCGGGCTACACCTTC. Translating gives CASSYSDRGPGYTF.

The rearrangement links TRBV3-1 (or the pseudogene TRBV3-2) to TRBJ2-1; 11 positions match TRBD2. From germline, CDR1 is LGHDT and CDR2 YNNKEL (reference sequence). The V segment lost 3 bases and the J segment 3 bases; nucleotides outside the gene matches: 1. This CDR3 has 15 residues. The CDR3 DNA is TGTGCCAGCAGCCAGGGACTAGCGGACTACAATGAGCAGTTCTTC. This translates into CASSQGLADYNEQFF.